This T cell receptor beta chain was retrieved from a study of tumor and adjacent non-tumor tissue in lung cancer (dated by TCRdb to 2016 to 2019). Study-level background: The cohort included around twelve adenocarcinoma, 2 squamous cell carcinoma and 1 small cell lung cancer patients. Among the 15 or so patients, ages ranged from about 31 to 80 years, roughly ten were men and 5 were women, and disease was TNM stage I to III. In total, sequencing yielded some 130 million productive TCRbeta reads, which works out to an average of approximately 4.2 million reads per sample. Bulk TCRbeta repertoires were compared between lung tumor tissue and matched distant non-tumor lung tissue obtained from fewer than 16 lung cancer patients. For each patient, one tumor sample and one normal lung sample were taken, giving a few dozen paired specimens that underwent TCRbeta CDR3 sequencing.

Of note for this clonotype: No cognate antigen has been identified for it. Per-nucleotide qualities are absent, and no much larger clonotype sits a single base away.

Libraries came from multiplex PCR. The instrument given in TCRdb is Illumina HiSeq 2500. Following protocols modified from ARM-PCR, the researchers constructed TCRbeta libraries through three rounds of nested PCR with primers (Table S4). Before sequencing, PCR products of 200-500 bp were cut from the gel and purified using the QIAquick gel extraction kit. On the study's bioinformatics: Trimmomatic was used to clean the reads, FLASH was used to merge the reads into complete CDR3 sequences, and MiTCR was used to assign the reads to V(D)J germline segments. Clonal diversity was calculated as the inverse Simpson's index using VDJtools. In-frame sequences without a premature stop codon were defined as productive reads. TCRdb itself trimmed the public reads at Q25 with fastp, ran MiXCR and retained productive beta chains. Records with the same CDR3 protein are collapsed into one entry carrying the most frequent genes and DNA. TCRdb, rather than the study authors, made the V and J calls. The sample table records 65,000 to 90,000 distinct CDR3 sequences; around 86% of these occur just once. Roughly 14% of the sample rests with the top ten.

Bulk unsorted tissue served as the source for RNA extraction, and RNA quality was assessed using a NanoDrop ND-1000 and an Agilent 2100. All donors had newly diagnosed lung cancer, had not received prior chemotherapy, and were admitted for thoracic surgery in China between August and November 2014. Patients with previous radiotherapy or chemotherapy, or with another concurrent cancer, were excluded from the study. Pieces of surgical tissue measuring about 1-2.1 cm3 were kept in RNAlater solution and held at -80 degrees C until needed. Results and caveats for the whole study, not just this receptor: Peripheral blood was not sequenced, so blood TCRbeta repertoires in these lung cancer patients were not examined. The top 100 clones accounted for a significantly larger cumulative portion of the repertoire in normal lung than in tumor tissue. Neither the sequencing platform nor unique molecular identifiers are mentioned in the methods. Only roughly 16 patients were included in the cohort, and the need for larger samples and more detailed clinical data was noted by the authors. Tumor tissue showed significantly greater TCR diversity (inverse Simpson) than normal lung tissue (about 400 vs 180, P = 0.0075, Mann-Whitney U test). Younger patients had significantly higher TCR diversity, and higher tumor TCR diversity was associated with shorter overall and disease-free survival.

The sequence was obtained from a woman between 50 and 59 years old with non-small cell lung cancer. Sequencing was done on a sample of lung tumor tissue.

The DNA reads TGCATGATTGGGTTCGGCAGTGGGCAGTTCTTC. This yields the protein CMIGFGSGQFF. The receptor chain draws on TRBV29-1 and TRBJ2-1; too little of a D gene remains to name it. The germline V gene encodes CDR1 SQVTM and CDR2 ANQGSEA. Spanning cysteine to phenylalanine, the CDR3 consists of 11 amino acids. Solely the CDR3 DNA is kept, with 33 bases framed from the first base.